The rows below give T cell receptor beta chains drawn from one sample of a study of T cells after yellow fever vaccination. TCRdb ran MiXCR on the 5' RACE reads and lists one entry per CDR3 protein. The sample shows 300,000 to 400,000 distinct CDR3 sequences, around 13% of them seen only once. The sample here was CD4+ T cells sorted from PBMCs, taken 15 days after the yellow fever booster vaccination. The receptors were gathered from a man younger than 30 who received the YFV17D yellow fever vaccine. Each CDR3 is given with its conserved first and last residue. D genes are given only for firm matches. A row's size may be missing; if present it is once, few, many or a size class.

size: few
J: TRBJ2-3
length: 15
D: TRBD1
V: TRBV6-1
CDR3: CASSTRTGRPDTQYF
DNA: TGTGCCAGCAGTACTAGGACAGGACGACCAGATACGCAGTATTTT

size: few
J: TRBJ2-5
length: 14
D: TRBD1
V: TRBV6-6
CDR3: CASSRQGLRETQYF
DNA: TGTGCCAGCAGCCGACAGGGTTTAAGAGAGACCCAGTACTTC

size: few
J: TRBJ2-7
length: 14
D: TRBD1
V: TRBV23-1
CDR3: CASEVGQGFYEQYF
DNA: TGCGCCAGCGAGGTAGGACAGGGATTTTACGAGCAGTACTTC

size: .
J: TRBJ2-3
length: 16
D: .
V: TRBV7-2
CDR3: CASSKENWYGADTQYF
DNA: TGTGCCAGCAGCAAAGAGAACTGGTATGGGGCAGATACGCAGTATTTT

size: .
J: TRBJ2-6
length: 17
D: .
V: TRBV24-1
CDR3: CATKGQGTHSGANVLTF
DNA: TGTGCCACCAAAGGCCAGGGCACGCACTCTGGGGCCAACGTCCTGACTTTC

size: few
J: TRBJ2-1
length: 21
D: .
V: TRBV28
CDR3: CASGLPDRRISSSLGYNEQFF
DNA: TGTGCCAGCGGACTCCCCGACCGCCGGATTTCGTCCTCCCTCGGTTACAATGAGCAGTTCTTC

size: few
J: TRBJ2-1
length: 14
D: .
V: TRBV9
CDR3: CASSETSNYNEQFF
DNA: TGTGCCAGCAGCGAGACGAGCAACTACAATGAGCAGTTCTTC

size: .
J: TRBJ2-3
length: 15
D: .
V: TRBV24-1
CDR3: CATSDYNRVTDTQYF
DNA: TGTGCCACCAGTGATTATAACAGGGTTACAGATACGCAGTATTTT

size: few
J: TRBJ1-4
length: 13
D: .
V: TRBV7-2
CDR3: CASSLDQGEKLFF
DNA: TGTGCCAGCAGCTTAGACCAGGGGGAAAAACTGTTTTTT

size: .
J: TRBJ1-5
length: 15
D: TRBD1
V: TRBV5-1
CDR3: CASSETGGSRQPQHF
DNA: TGCGCCAGCAGCGAAACAGGGGGGTCACGTCAGCCCCAGCATTTT

size: many
J: TRBJ1-1
length: 14
D: .
V: TRBV5-1
CDR3: CASSSSRQNTEAFF
DNA: TGCGCCAGCAGCTCTTCCCGACAGAACACTGAAGCTTTCTTT

size: .
J: TRBJ1-3
length: 13
D: .
V: TRBV6-5
CDR3: CASMKGSGNTIYF
DNA: TGTGCCAGCATGAAGGGTTCTGGAAACACCATATATTTT